The 31 T cell receptor beta chains presented below share a single source sample, sequenced in a study of blood T cells in healthy people across ages. It was with a sample-barcoded 5' primer and a J-beta primer mix that a second PCR of about 6 to 12 cycles was run. TCRdb reprocessed the 5' RACE reads with MiXCR, giving one entry per CDR3 protein. Here the sample spans 730,000 or so distinct CDR3 sequences, roughly two fifths being singletons. Sequencing was carried out using blood. Receptors were obtained from a man aged 80 or over in good health.

This clonotype showed up just a few times. CDR3 sequence reads: CASSQGGGNGYTF. CDR3 sequence (DNA): TGTGCCAGCAGCCAAGGTGGTGGAAATGGCTACACCTTC. This rearrangement joins TRBV3-1 to TRBJ1-2; D unclear. V dropped 1 base and J dropped 6 bases, with 9 bases sitting between them. The germline V gene encodes CDR1 LGHDT and CDR2 YNNKEL (reference sequence). The CDR3 is 13 amino acids.

The chain has TRBV20-1 and TRBJ2-3, with D tentatively TRBD1 (6 bases). The V end lost 5 bases, the J end lost 2 bases, and 14 bases lay between the germline ends. Germline CDR1 reads DFQATT; CDR2 reads SNEGSKA (reference sequence). The CDR3 is 14 amino acids. In DNA, the CDR3 is TGCAGTGCTGCCCGGACAGCCGTCACAGATACGCAGTATTTT. Its translation is CSAARTAVTDTQYF.

This chain links TRBV28 with TRBJ2-3, with 7 bases aligning to TRBD1. The germline CDR1 and CDR2 sequences are MDHEN and SYDVKM. V lost 3 bases, J lost 2 bases, and 5 bases stayed unmatched. The CDR3 extends over 15 amino acids. CDR3 bases: TGTGCCAGCAGTTTGACAGGGCAAGTCACAGATACGCAGTATTTT. It codes for CASSLTGQVTDTQYF.

V is TRBV20-1 and J is TRBJ2-1; the D is unclear. Germline lookup yields CDR1 DFQATT and CDR2 SNEGSKA (reference sequence). V lost 2 bases and J lost 7, with 9 bases in between. The length of the CDR3 is 12 residues. The CDR3 loop reads CSARWGSNEQFF. The CDR3, as DNA: TGCAGTGCTAGATGGGGAAGTAATGAGCAGTTCTTC.

The rearrangement uses TRBV7-2 and TRBJ2-7, with 13 bases aligning to TRBD2. V lost 1 base, J lost 7 bases, and 7 bases stayed unmatched. This CDR3 is 16 amino acids long. CDR1 and CDR2 (germline): SGHTA, FQGNSA. The CDR3 nucleotides are TGTGCCAGCAGCTTAGAAGGGACTAGCGGGACCAATGAGCAGTACTTC. The encoded protein is CASSLEGTSGTNEQYF.

The chain carries TRBV21-1 and TRBJ2-7; whether TRBD2, the table's D call, matches the DNA was not checked. TRBV21-1 is a documented pseudogene. The CDR3 is made up of 19 amino acids. The CDR3: CASSLRISEGGDLSYEQYF. The CDR3 nucleotides read TGTGCCAGCAGCCTAAGGATATCCGAGGGCGGAGACCTCTCCTACGAGCAGTACTTC.

In this sample, this clonotype turned up once. The gene calls are TRBV18 and TRBJ1-5; TRBD1 is a possible D gene (6 bases). Germline V gives CDR1 KGHSH, CDR2 LQKENI. The CDR3 loop spans 15 amino acids. The germline V and J ends were trimmed by 3 bases and 3 bases, with 12 bases remaining between them. In DNA form, the CDR3 reads TGTGCCAGCTCACCTATACAGGGAACCAATCAGCCCCAGCATTTT. Its translation is CASSPIQGTNQPQHF. Variable domain in full (rest from reference TRBV18 and TRBJ1-5): NAGVMQNPRHLVRRRGQEARLRCSPMKGHSHVYWYRQLPEEGLKFMVYLQKENIIDESGMPKERFSAEFPKEGPSILRIQQVVRGDSAAYFCASSPIQGTNQPQHFGDGTRLSIL.

CDR3 sequence reads: CASRRESTDTQYF. The CDR3 DNA reads TGCGCCAGTAGGCGGGAGAGCACAGATACGCAGTATTTT. This chain links TRBV10-2 with TRBJ2-3; 7 bases line up with TRBD2. The CDR3 spans 13 residues. After removal of 9 bases from V and 0 bases from J, the junction contained 3 bases not matched to a gene. Germline V CDR1 and CDR2: WSHSY, SAAADI.

The chain carries TRBV5-1 and TRBJ2-4; TRBD1 agrees at 9 bases. The better agreement between TRBJ2-7 and the DNA end casts doubt on the J call. The germline V gene has CDR1 SGHRS and CDR2 YFSETQ. The CDR3 is made up of 15 amino acids. In DNA, the CDR3 is TGCGCCAGCAGCCCTGGGACAGGGAAAGGGGACGAGCAGTACTTC. This encodes CASSPGTGKGDEQYF.

This CDR3 reads CASSLSGSLALEQYF. The CDR3 DNA reads TGCGCCAGCAGCTTGTCCGGCAGCTTAGCTTTAGAGCAGTACTTC. This chain links TRBV5-1 with TRBJ2-7; no firm D call. V was trimmed by 1 base and J by 7 bases, leaving 18 bases between them. This CDR3 spans 15 amino acids. Germline V gene sequence: CDR1 SGHRS, CDR2 YFSETQ.

This clonotype was seen a handful of times. V is TRBV29-1 and J is TRBJ2-3; 8 bases are a match to TRBD1. The V gene's germline CDR1 is SQVTM and CDR2 ANQGSEA. CDR3 length equals 22 residues. Trimming cost V 3 bases and J 2 bases; bases outside gene matches: 28. The CDR3 here is CSVDLPGGPGQGVSGNTDTQYF. The DNA for the CDR3 is TGCAGCGTTGATTTGCCAGGGGGCCCTGGGCAGGGGGTTAGCGGAAACACAGATACGCAGTATTTT.

A few counts support this clonotype. The rearrangement uses TRBV20-1 and TRBJ2-3; 10 bases are shared with TRBD2. CDR3 length: 17 amino acids. CDR1 is DFQATT and CDR2 is SNEGSKA in the germline V gene (reference sequence). V shed 1 base, J shed 2 bases, and the junction held 9 bases outside the gene matches. CDR3: CSARGLSSGGPTDTQYF. CDR3 DNA: TGCAGTGCTAGAGGACTAAGTAGCGGGGGGCCCACAGATACGCAGTATTTT.

Only one count was recorded for this clonotype. The genes are TRBV7-2 and TRBJ1-2, with 10 bases that match TRBD1. The CDR3 is 16 residues long. The V gene's germline CDR1 is SGHTA and CDR2 FQGNSA. J gave up 7 bases and V 3 bases, and 11 bases lay outside the gene matches. Here the CDR3 reads CASSLNYRDRGSGYTF. CDR3 in DNA: TGTGCCAGCAGCTTGAATTACCGGGACAGGGGCAGTGGCTACACCTTC. The complete variable domain, with remaining parts taken from reference TRBV7-2 and TRBJ1-2, reads GAGVSQSPSNKVTEKGKDVELRCDPISGHTALYWYRQSLGQGLEFLIYFQGNSAPDKSGLPSDRFSAERTGGSVSTLTIQRTQQEDSAVYLCASSLNYRDRGSGYTFGSGTRLTVV.

The V and J genes are TRBV11-2 and TRBJ1-2, with TRBD1 identical over 8 bases. This CDR3 is built from 15 residues. CDR1 and CDR2 (germline): SGHAT, FQNNGV. V trimming: 4 bases; J trimming: 5 bases; junction bases outside the gene matches: 9. The DNA of the CDR3 is TGTGCCAGCAGCTCGACCTACAGGGGGGCGTATGGCTACACCTTC. Its translation: CASSSTYRGAYGYTF.

In its sample, this clonotype was seen a few times. The J gene is TRBJ2-1, the V gene TRBV6-2 or TRBV6-3; D not certain. The CDR3 runs 15 residues. Germline CDR1 and CDR2: MNHEY and SVGEGT. Trimming cost V 0 bases and J 0 bases, with 6 bases left between them. CDR3 region: CASSYSRSSYNEQFF. DNA for the CDR3: TGTGCCAGCAGTTACTCAAGGAGCTCCTACAATGAGCAGTTCTTC.

V is TRBV28 and J is TRBJ1-5; D not certain. The germline V and J ends were trimmed by 8 bases and 3 bases, with 11 bases remaining between them. CDR3 length: 13 residues. Germline lookup yields CDR1 MDHEN and CDR2 SYDVKM. The CDR3 nucleotides are TGTGCCAGCGCGTGGCAGAACAATCAGCCCCAGCATTTT. This encodes CASAWQNNQPQHF.

The chain recombines TRBV27 with TRBJ2-3, with a tentative D call TRBD1 (6 bases). From germline, CDR1 is MNHEY and CDR2 SMNVEV (reference sequence). The CDR3 length is 14 residues. V lost 7 bases, J lost 3 bases, and 14 bases lay in between. As DNA, the CDR3 is TGTGCCAGCACTAAGTTTAGGGGGACAGATACGCAGTATTTT. Amino acids: CASTKFRGTDTQYF.

This chain joins TRBV11-2 and TRBJ2-5, with TRBD2 identical over 9 bases. V was clipped by 4 bases and J by 0 bases; unmatched bases: 9. Germline V gene data show CDR1 as SGHAT and CDR2 as FQNNGV. This CDR3 spans 17 amino acids. The DNA for the CDR3 is TGTGCCAGCAGCTCCGTATTAGCGGGGGCCTACCAAGAGACCCAGTACTTC. Translated: CASSSVLAGAYQETQYF.

The chain joins TRBV2 to TRBJ2-5; possible D gene TRBD1, 6 bases. This CDR3 comprises 14 residues. From germline, CDR1 is SNHLY and CDR2 FYNNEI. V was clipped by 1 base and J by 4 bases, with 10 bases between them. The CDR3 nucleotides read TGTGCCAGCAGTGAAGAGAAACAGGGAGAGACCCAGTACTTC. This sequence encodes CASSEEKQGETQYF.

In this sample, this clonotype turned up a few times. The J gene is TRBJ2-7, the V gene TRBV12-3 or TRBV12-4, with TRBD2 identical over 8 bases. The CDR3 totals 15 residues. V trimming: 6 bases; J trimming: 0 bases; junction bases outside the gene matches: 7. The CDR3 reads CASRPFSGSSYEQYF. CDR3 coding DNA: TGTGCCAGCAGACCTTTCAGCGGGAGCTCCTACGAGCAGTACTTC.

This sequence joins TRBV27 and TRBJ2-1; 14 nucleotides align to TRBD2. Germline trimming cut 6 bases from V and 3 bases from J; bases unmatched to any gene: 10. CDR1 is MNHEY, CDR2 SMNVEV, per germline (reference sequence). The CDR3 has 18 residues. CDR3 sequence (DNA): TGTGCCAGCAGCCCACCTGGGGGACTAGCGGGAGTCTACAATGAGCAGTTCTTC. This gives the protein CASSPPGGLAGVYNEQFF.

This clonotype was counted a few times. The chain uses TRBV20-1 and TRBJ2-1; TRBD2 aligns across 10 bases. The CDR3 extends over 14 amino acids. Germline trimming cut 5 bases from V and 3 bases from J; bases unmatched to any gene: 4. CDR1 DFQATT and CDR2 SNEGSKA come from the germline V gene (reference sequence). The CDR3 DNA is TGCAGTGCTCCAATAGCGGGGGGCTACAATGAGCAGTTCTTC. It yields the protein CSAPIAGGYNEQFF.

The J gene is TRBJ2-7, the V gene TRBV4-3, with no clear D. Germline-derived CDR1 and CDR2 are LGHNA and YSLEER. CDR3 length: 13 residues. V was clipped by 4 bases and J by 7 bases, with 14 bases between them. In DNA, the CDR3 is TGCGCCAGCAGCCCAGTGAGTAGAAATGAGCAGTACTTC. Translation gives CASSPVSRNEQYF.

The chain joins TRBV6-6 to TRBJ1-5, with no clear D. This CDR3 has 14 residues. The V gene lost 7 bases and the J gene lost 0 bases, with 10 bases spanning the gap. Germline V gene data show CDR1 as MNHNY and CDR2 as SVGAGI (reference sequence). Here the CDR3 reads CASTEGYSNQPQHF. CDR3 in DNA: TGTGCCAGCACCGAAGGGTATAGCAATCAGCCCCAGCATTTT.

This clonotype was seen a handful of times. The chain employs TRBV20-1 and TRBJ2-7, with 11 bases lining up with TRBD1. Germline V lookup: CDR1 DFQATT, CDR2 SNEGSKA (reference sequence). The CDR3 is 13 amino acids. With 5 bases clipped from V and 3 bases from J, the junction kept 3 bases outside the gene matches. The CDR3 coding sequence is TGCAGTGCTGGGGGGACAGGGGGCTACGAGCAGTACTTC. Amino acid sequence: CSAGGTGGYEQYF.

V is TRBV21-1 and J is TRBJ2-7. TRBV21-1 is reported as a pseudogene. This CDR3 is 13 amino acids long. CDR3 nucleotide sequence: TGTGCCAGCAGCACAGACAGTTCCTACGAGCAGTACTTC. It yields the protein CASSTDSSYEQYF.

The V and J genes are TRBV7-9 and TRBJ2-1; 7 positions agree with TRBD1. Germline assignment: CDR1 SEHNR and CDR2 FQNEAQ (reference sequence). V was clipped by 7 bases and J by 0 bases; unmatched bases: 15. This CDR3 region has 18 residues. The CDR3 protein is CASTKGGGQLSSYNEQFF. The CDR3 region has the DNA TGTGCCAGCACCAAAGGGGGCGGCCAACTGAGCTCCTACAATGAGCAGTTCTTC.

The chain carries TRBV7-9 and TRBJ1-6; D is unclear. V gave up 5 bases and J gave up 4 bases, with 15 bases separating them. This CDR3 contains 16 residues. Germline V gene sequence: CDR1 SEHNR, CDR2 FQNEAQ (reference sequence). Written as DNA, the CDR3 is TGTGCCAGCAGCCCTGCGGTCGGGAGATATAATTCACCCCTCCACTTT. The encoded protein is CASSPAVGRYNSPLHF.

The sample holds one count of this clonotype. One end of the junction fails to match germline, which may point to a read error. This chain links TRBV7-2 with TRBJ1-2, with 8 bases aligning to TRBD1. The CDR3 totals 13 residues. Germline CDR1 is SGHTA and CDR2 is FQGNSA. The CDR3 nucleotides are TGTGCCAGCAGCCCGGACAGGGCCCATGGCTGCACCTTC. It encodes CASSPDRAHGCTF.

The V gene is TRBV10-3, the J gene TRBJ1-1; no definite D call. The CDR3 totals 11 residues. V lost 0 bases and J lost 5, with 1 base in between. Per germline, CDR1 ENHRY and CDR2 SYGVKD. The CDR3 DNA reads TGTGCCATCAGTGAGTCTACTGAAGCTTTCTTT. This encodes CAISESTEAFF.

This clonotype has ten or more counts. J is TRBJ2-7 and V is TRBV29-1, with D possibly matching TRBD2 (6 bases). With 7 bases removed from V and 4 bases from J, the gap between germline ends came to 11 bases. Germline V lookup: CDR1 SQVTM, CDR2 ANQGSEA. This CDR3 has 11 residues. The CDR3 spells CSAFSGYEQYF. The CDR3 DNA sequence: TGCAGCGCCTTCAGCGGGTACGAGCAGTACTTC.